This paragraph covers one TCR beta chain sequence. An amount of RNA that ranged from roughly 0.45 to 1 ug was reverse transcribed with random hexamers. Across 54 Vbeta and 13 Jbeta, immunoSEQ multiplex PCR amplified TCR beta CDR3. MiXCR was run by TCRdb on the immunoSEQ multiplex PCR reads, yielding one entry per CDR3 protein. The repertoire consists of about 80,000 distinct CDR3 sequences, with 90% to 97% occurring once and the leading ten covering around 0.41%. The sample is drawn from a study of CD8 T cells in Susac syndrome. Turning to the study itself: Each patient with Susac syndrome, at the time of blood draw, was therapy-naive, on corticosteroids, or on intravenous immunoglobulin alone.

Trimming took off 7 bases at V and 3 bases at J, with 7 bases between the two ends. Germline-derived CDR1 and CDR2 are SQVTM and ANQGSEA. The CDR3 extends over 11 amino acids. Peripheral blood CD8+ and CD4+ T cells were profiled by TCR beta sequencing. The chain combines TRBV29-1 with TRBJ2-4; D gene ambiguous. The clonotype was recovered from a human donor with Susac syndrome. Sequenced sample: CD8+ T cells from PBMCs. The CDR3 DNA reads TGCAGCGCCGGCGGCAAAAACATTCAGTACTTC. Its protein is CSAGGKNIQYF.